One sample yielded the 30 T cell receptor beta chains listed below, sequenced in a study of shared clonotypes between healthy human individuals. Produced via immunoSEQ multiplex PCR; TCRdb's table is partial and in-frame only. The sample lists over a million clones, roughly 97% occurring once. The sequencing input was naive CD4+ T cells sorted from blood. Subset defined: CD45RA+ positively selected. Receptors were obtained from a man under 40 in good health.

About this clone: Additional DNA sequences in this sample encode the identical CDR3. The V and J genes are TRBV7-9 and TRBJ1-5, with D hard to call. With 6 bases removed from V and 4 bases from J, the gap between germline ends came to 13 bases. The germline V gene encodes CDR1 SEHNR and CDR2 FQNEAQ (reference sequence). The CDR3 consists of 14 residues. This chain's CDR3 is CASSRTGGNQPQHF. For the CDR3, the DNA is TGTGCCAGCAGTCGGACCGGAGGAAATCAGCCCCAGCATTTT.

This clone was counted once. This rearrangement joins TRBV6-5 to TRBJ2-2; D gene uncertain. The CDR3 loop spans 14 amino acids. Germline V CDR1 and CDR2: MNHEY, SVGAGI. Deletions cut 0 bases from V and 4 bases from J, with 6 bases between. The CDR3 loop is CASSYSRITGELFF. The CDR3 coding sequence is TGTGCCAGCAGTTACTCTCGCATCACCGGGGAGCTGTTTTTT.

The V call is TRBV25-1, the J call TRBJ2-3; D unclear. This CDR3 comprises 13 residues. The germline V gene has CDR1 MGHDK and CDR2 SYGVNS. V lost 2 bases, J lost 5 bases, and 8 bases lay in between. This CDR3 is CASSEPGRDTQYF. The CDR3 bases are TGTGCCAGCAGTGAACCCGGCAGAGATACGCAGTATTTT. The full variable domain, completed using reference TRBV25-1 and TRBJ2-3, is EADIYQTPRYLVIGTGKKITLECSQTMGHDKMYWYQQDPGMELHLIHYSYGVNSTEKGDLSSESTVSRIRTEHFPLTLESARPSHTSQYLCASSEPGRDTQYFGPGTRLTVL.

The chain uses TRBV2 and TRBJ2-1; 7 bases match TRBD2. CDR1 is SNHLY, CDR2 FYNNEI, per germline. This CDR3 region has 16 residues. The V gene end was trimmed by 4 bases and the J gene end by 0 bases; junction bases not matched to a gene: 6. The CDR3: CASSGGGPGSYNEQFF. The CDR3 nucleotides read TGTGCCAGCAGTGGGGGAGGGCCAGGCTCCTACAATGAGCAGTTCTTC.

The chain uses TRBV11-2 and TRBJ1-2, with TRBD1 as a possible D gene (5 bases). V was shortened by 5 bases and J by 5 bases, with 18 bases between the two germline ends. This CDR3 spans 15 amino acids. Germline CDR1 reads SGHAT; CDR2 reads FQNNGV. The CDR3 loop reads CASSLFVGANYGYTF. CDR3 sequence (DNA): TGTGCCAGCAGCCTCTTCGTAGGGGCGAATTATGGCTACACCTTC.

The rearrangement uses TRBV5-1 and TRBJ2-1; D gene unclear. CDR1 SGHRS and CDR2 YFSETQ come from the germline V gene. V was pared by 0 bases and J by 5 bases, with 6 bases between. The CDR3 runs to 13 residues. The CDR3 is CASSLVEHNEQFF. The CDR3 bases are TGCGCCAGCAGCTTGGTCGAGCACAATGAGCAGTTCTTC.

The V and J genes are TRBV4-2 and TRBJ2-1, with TRBD2 matching 8 bases. Germline CDR1 is LGHNA and CDR2 is YNFKEQ. The CDR3 covers 14 residues. V shed 6 bases, J shed 8 bases, and the junction held 9 bases outside the gene matches. The CDR3 nucleotides are TGTGCCAGCAGACAACTAGCGGTAAGGGATGAGCAGTTCTTC. Its protein is CASRQLAVRDEQFF.

V and J are TRBV27 and TRBJ2-3, with a tentative D call TRBD1 (5 bases). V was clipped by 5 bases and J by 6 bases, with 12 bases between them. This CDR3 comprises 13 residues. Germline loops: CDR1 MNHEY, CDR2 SMNVEV (reference sequence). CDR3 protein: CASSTLGVDTQYF. CDR3 nucleotide sequence: TGTGCCAGCAGTACCTTAGGGGTGGATACGCAGTATTTT.

The chain is built from TRBV29-1 and TRBJ2-3, with D unclear. Trimming pared 2 bases from V and 6 bases from J, leaving 12 bases between. CDR1 SQVTM and CDR2 ANQGSEA come from the germline V gene. CDR3 length: 13 amino acids. CDR3 residues: CSVEIAGRDTQYF. The CDR3 nucleotides are TGCAGCGTTGAAATAGCCGGTAGGGATACGCAGTATTTT.

V and J are TRBV10-1 and TRBJ2-7; TRBD1 agrees at 7 bases. Germline V gene lookup returns CDR1 WNHNN and CDR2 SYGVQD (reference sequence). The CDR3 is made up of 12 amino acids. V was pared by 6 bases and J by 3 bases, with 2 bases of the junction left unmatched. The DNA for the CDR3 is TGCGCCAGCAGCCGGGACAGCTACGAGCAGTACTTC. Its translation: CASSRDSYEQYF.

The chain is built from TRBV19 and TRBJ1-1; weak D call: TRBD1 (5 bases). The CDR3 loop spans 15 amino acids. Germline CDR1 LNHDA, CDR2 SQIVND (reference sequence). The V end was cut by 4 bases, the J end by 3 bases, with 15 bases between. CDR3 nucleotide sequence: TGTGCCAGTAGTAAACGACGGGGCCGGGACACTGAAGCTTTCTTT. Amino acid sequence: CASSKRRGRDTEAFF.

The CDR3 here is CAISHTSNTEAFF. The CDR3 DNA reads TGTGCCATCAGTCATACATCGAACACTGAAGCTTTCTTT. The chain employs TRBV10-3 and TRBJ1-1; D remains unclear. Germline CDR1 is ENHRY and CDR2 is SYGVKD. The CDR3 is made up of 13 amino acids. V dropped 5 bases and J dropped 1 base, with 8 bases sitting between them.

This clone was counted a single time. The chain couples TRBV18 to TRBJ2-7, with 8 bases that match TRBD1. Germline V gives CDR1 KGHSH, CDR2 LQKENI. J gave up 3 bases and V 4 bases, and 2 bases lay outside the gene matches. The CDR3 is 13 residues long. The CDR3 sequence is CASSRQGIYEQYF. The CDR3 nucleotides are TGTGCCAGCTCACGACAGGGGATCTACGAGCAGTACTTC.

In this sample, this clone turned up once. The chain uses TRBV19 and TRBJ2-2; the D is unclear. The V gene's germline CDR1 is LNHDA and CDR2 SQIVND (reference sequence). The CDR3 runs 14 residues. V dropped 8 bases and J dropped 2 bases, with 12 bases sitting between them. In DNA form, the CDR3 reads TGTGCCAGTTTCAGCAGACACAACACCGGGGAGCTGTTTTTT. As protein: CASFSRHNTGELFF. Full variable domain (remainder filled in from reference TRBV19 and TRBJ2-2): DGGITQSPKYLFRKEGQNVTLSCEQNLNHDAMYWYRQDPGQGLRLIYYSQIVNDFQKGDIAEGYSVSREKKESFPLTVTSAQKNPTAFYLCASFSRHNTGELFFGEGSRLTVL.

The rearrangement joins TRBV11-3 to TRBJ2-1, with D unclear. The V gene's germline CDR1 is SGHNT and CDR2 YENEEA. V lost 5 bases to trimming and J lost 9 bases, with 14 bases between them. The CDR3 is made up of 13 amino acids. In nucleotides, the CDR3 is TGTGCCAGCAGCGTGGGGTCCCCGGGTGAGCAGTTCTTC. Its translation is CASSVGSPGEQFF.

The CDR3 region is CASTGTNRRVFF. The DNA for the CDR3 is TGTGCCAGCACCGGTACCAACCGCAGGGTGTTTTTT. J is TRBJ2-2 and V is TRBV6-1; D may be TRBD1 (5 bases). In germline, CDR1 is MNHNS, CDR2 SASEGT. This CDR3 is built from 12 residues. Trimming pared 7 bases from V and 15 bases from J, leaving 18 bases between.

The genes are TRBV15 and TRBJ2-5, with TRBD2 as a possible D gene (5 bases). Germline V gene lookup returns CDR1 LNHNV and CDR2 YYDKDF (reference sequence). This CDR3 region has 15 residues. Deletions cut 5 bases from V and 1 base from J, with 14 bases between. CDR3 amino acids: CATSVTRKRQETQYF. CDR3 coding DNA: TGTGCCACCAGCGTAACTAGAAAGCGCCAAGAGACCCAGTACTTC.

Comments on this clone: At one boundary the junction diverges from the germline segment, which might be a read error. The J gene is TRBJ1-1, the V gene TRBV29-1; D unresolved. Germline lookup yields CDR1 SQVTM and CDR2 ANQGSEA. CDR3 length: 12 residues. The CDR3 protein is CNVFSVTRGAFF. The CDR3 DNA is TGCAACGTTTTCAGCGTAACCCGAGGAGCTTTCTTT.

This clone was picked up a small number of times. V and J are TRBV11-2 and TRBJ2-2; no reliable D call. V lost 2 bases to trimming and J lost 5 bases, with 12 bases between them. Germline CDR1 and CDR2: SGHAT and FQNNGV. The CDR3 is made up of 15 amino acids. CDR3 in amino acids: CASSLRLSLTGELFF. In DNA form, the CDR3 reads TGTGCCAGCAGCTTAAGGTTATCGTTGACCGGGGAGCTGTTTTTT.

J is TRBJ2-1 and V is TRBV7-3, with 8 bases that match TRBD2. V lost 4 bases, J lost 7 bases, and 6 bases stayed unmatched. CDR3 length: 14 amino acids. Per the germline V gene, CDR1 is SGHTA and CDR2 is FQGTGA. The CDR3 DNA is TGTGCCAGCAGCTCGGGACTAGTGACGAATGAGCAGTTCTTC. The encoded protein is CASSSGLVTNEQFF.

The chain employs TRBV29-1 and TRBJ2-1, with 8 bases aligning to TRBD2. Germline V lookup: CDR1 SQVTM, CDR2 ANQGSEA. Trimming took 0 bases from V and 0 from J; bases not matched to a gene: 4. The CDR3 spans 16 residues. CDR3 protein: CSVEDPLAGSYNEQFF. The CDR3 DNA follows: TGCAGCGTTGAAGATCCTCTAGCGGGCTCCTACAATGAGCAGTTCTTC.

V and J are TRBV28 and TRBJ1-2; 7 nucleotides agree with TRBD1. Trimming took 4 bases from V and 1 from J; bases not matched to a gene: 12. The CDR3 length is 17 residues. Germline V gene data show CDR1 as MDHEN and CDR2 as SYDVKM. CDR3 DNA: TGTGCCAGCAGTTCCGTCTACCGGGACAGAGTTAACTATGGCTACACCTTC. As protein: CASSSVYRDRVNYGYTF.

The chain employs TRBV6-1 and TRBJ2-4; TRBD2 agrees at 8 bases. This CDR3 region has 17 residues. The germline V gene encodes CDR1 MNHNS and CDR2 SASEGT. Trimming removed 2 bases from V and 0 bases from J; junction bases left unmatched: 6. The CDR3 DNA sequence: TGTGCCAGCAGTGAAAGGGTAGCGGGACTAGCCAAAAACATTCAGTACTTC. This codes for CASSERVAGLAKNIQYF.

This sequence joins TRBV7-3 and TRBJ2-2, with TRBD2 identical over 10 bases. The CDR3 runs to 15 residues. Germline CDR1 SGHTA, CDR2 FQGTGA. Trimming at V came to 6 bases and at J to 6 bases, leaving 7 bases not matched to a gene. The CDR3 sequence is CASSSLAGFSGELFF. The CDR3 bases are TGTGCCAGCAGTTCACTAGCGGGATTCTCCGGGGAGCTGTTTTTT.

V gene TRBV28 combines with J gene TRBJ2-2; D gene uncertain. The CDR3 totals 14 residues. Germline CDR1 and CDR2: MDHEN and SYDVKM. The CDR3 DNA reads as TGTGCTGTGAAGATTATCTCGAACACCGGGGAGCTGTTTTTT. It is translated as CAVKIISNTGELFF.

The J gene is TRBJ2-7, the V gene TRBV4-3; 12 bases are shared with TRBD2. V dropped 4 bases and J dropped 0; count of bases not matched to a gene: 13. The CDR3 has 19 residues. CDR1 and CDR2 (germline): LGHNA, YSLEER. This CDR3 is CASSRGLAGLIGSSYEQYF. The CDR3 region has the DNA TGCGCCAGCAGCCGAGGACTAGCGGGATTGATTGGCAGCTCCTACGAGCAGTACTTC.

This sequence joins TRBV15 and TRBJ1-2; D is ambiguous. The length of the CDR3 is 13 residues. Trimming left V 0 bases short and J 6 bases short, with 8 bases between. Per the germline V gene, CDR1 is LNHNV and CDR2 is YYDKDF (reference sequence). CDR3 in amino acids: CATSREGIDGYTF. In DNA, the CDR3 is TGTGCCACCAGCAGAGAGGGCATAGATGGCTACACCTTC.

This sequence joins TRBV28 and TRBJ2-1; perhaps D is TRBD1 or TRBD2 (5 bases each). CDR3 length equals 14 residues. Germline CDR1 is MDHEN and CDR2 is SYDVKM. Trimming shortened V by 10 bases and J by 0 bases, and 13 bases separated the two germline ends. The CDR3 DNA follows: TGTGCCACCTCGGGACCAAACTCCTACAATGAGCAGTTCTTC. Translating gives CATSGPNSYNEQFF.

This chain uses TRBV11-2 with TRBJ2-7; 11 bases align to TRBD2. Trimming cost V 4 bases and J 7 bases; bases outside gene matches: 15. Germline loops: CDR1 SGHAT, CDR2 FQNNGV. CDR3 length equals 17 residues. CDR3 bases: TGTGCCAGCAGCTCTGACGTACTAGCGGGAGTAGTCAGAGAGCAGTACTTC. Encoded protein: CASSSDVLAGVVREQYF.

The chain combines TRBV6-1 with TRBJ2-5; weak D call: TRBD1 (5 bases). This CDR3 has 13 amino acids. Per the germline V gene, CDR1 is MNHNS and CDR2 is SASEGT. Trimming removed 6 bases from V and 4 bases from J, with 12 bases in between. In DNA, the CDR3 is TGTGCCAGCAGGGGGCTGGCTATAGAGACCCAGTACTTC. Translating gives CASRGLAIETQYF.